The 3 T cell receptor beta chains below all came from one sample that was sequenced in a study of CD8 T cells in ankylosing spondylitis. MiXCR, applied by TCRdb to the 5' RACE reads, yields one record per CDR3 protein. The table includes approximately 140,000 distinct CDR3 sequences, 44% detected once. The source material was synovial fluid, either unsorted or a sorted T cell fraction (not recorded which). The origin of the receptors is a male donor with ankylosing spondylitis.

The V and J genes are TRBV20-1 and TRBJ2-2; TRBD1 or TRBD2 may be the D gene (5 bases each). The CDR3 consists of 15 residues. The germline gives CDR1 DFQATT, CDR2 SNEGSKA (reference sequence). The V and J ends lost 0 bases and 4 bases respectively, with 12 bases between them. The CDR3 is CSARDGGSATGELFF. The CDR3 DNA reads as TGCAGTGCTAGAGATGGGGGTTCGGCCACCGGGGAGCTGTTTTTT.

This clonotype occurred a few times. J is TRBJ1-4 and V is TRBV2; D perhaps matches TRBD1 (5 bases). Trimming pared 3 bases from V and 8 bases from J, leaving 7 bases between. The CDR3 has 12 amino acids. CDR1 is SNHLY and CDR2 is FYNNEI in the germline V gene. The CDR3 DNA reads TGTGCCAGCAGTGATTGGGGGGAAAAACTGTTTTTT. This sequence encodes CASSDWGEKLFF.

This clonotype has just a few counts. The genes are TRBV7-9 and TRBJ1-1; D gene unclear. Trimming left V 4 bases short and J 5 bases short, with 11 bases between. This CDR3 spans 13 amino acids. Germline CDR1 and CDR2: SEHNR and FQNEAQ (reference sequence). The CDR3 loop is CASSWDGGTEAFF. CDR3 coding DNA: TGTGCCAGCAGCTGGGATGGAGGTACTGAAGCTTTCTTT.